These 15 T cell receptor beta chains were all obtained from the same sample, sequenced in a study of shared clonotypes between healthy human individuals. Libraries were prepared by immunoSEQ multiplex PCR; TCRdb keeps only in-frame clonotypes and omits some of them. This sample yields fewer than 600,000 clones, of which more than 65% are seen a single time; 13% belongs to the top ten. The sample taken for sequencing was PBMCs. The receptors derive from a woman aged 40 to 55 in good health. Some clones in this sample may be carry-over from other donors' samples.

Only one count was recorded for this clone. J is TRBJ2-5 and V is TRBV29-1, with 7 positions matching TRBD2. Germline V gene data show CDR1 as SQVTM and CDR2 as ANQGSEA. This CDR3 region has 17 residues. J gave up 9 bases and V 1 base, and 20 bases lay outside the gene matches. The CDR3 sequence is CSVEGVREGGVQWAQYF. Written as DNA, the CDR3 is TGCAGCGTTGAAGGAGTGAGGGAGGGCGGGGTACAATGGGCCCAGTACTTC.

The chain recombines TRBV29-1 with TRBJ2-2; the match to TRBD1 covers 9 bases. The CDR3 runs 13 residues. Germline V gives CDR1 SQVTM, CDR2 ANQGSEA. J gave up 7 bases and V 6 bases, and 6 bases lay outside the gene matches. CDR3 sequence reads: CSVEDRGYGELFF. For the CDR3, the DNA is TGCAGCGTAGAGGACAGGGGTTACGGGGAGCTGTTTTTT.

The V and J genes are TRBV6-4 and TRBJ2-3; tentatively, D is TRBD2 (5 bases). The germline CDR1 and CDR2 sequences are MRHNA and SNTAGT. Between the trimmed V and J ends, which lost 4 bases and 1 base, there was a span of 15 bases. CDR3 length equals 16 residues. CDR3 amino acids: CASSAFEGVGTDTQYF. Written as DNA, the CDR3 is TGTGCCAGCAGTGCTTTCGAGGGAGTTGGCACAGATACGCAGTATTTT.

The genes are TRBV19 and TRBJ2-7, with 10 bases that match TRBD2. The CDR3 contains 13 residues. Germline V CDR1 and CDR2: LNHDA, SQIVND (reference sequence). V lost 6 bases to trimming and J lost 7 bases; unmatched junction nucleotides: 6. As DNA, the CDR3 is TGTGCCAGTAGGTCTAGCGGGAGCGTTGAGCAGTACTTC. It codes for CASRSSGSVEQYF.

The chain carries TRBV27 and TRBJ2-7, with unresolved D. There are 8 residues in the CDR3. CDR1 and CDR2 from the germline V gene are MNHEY and SMNVEV (reference sequence). Trimming stripped 7 bases from V and 12 bases from J, with 7 bases between. The CDR3 region has the DNA TGTGCCAGCACCACCCCGTACTTC. Its translation is CASTTPYF.

The chain joins TRBV2 to TRBJ2-3; D may match TRBD1 or TRBD2 (5 bases each). Trimming left V 6 bases short and J 0 bases short, with 16 bases between. The CDR3 loop spans 16 amino acids. Germline assignment: CDR1 SNHLY and CDR2 FYNNEI. The CDR3 sequence: CASRQTGTLSTDTQYF. CDR3 nucleotides: TGTGCCAGCAGGCAAACCGGGACCTTAAGCACAGATACGCAGTATTTT.

The table lists this clone with a count of one. The same CDR3 can be traced to other DNA sequences in this sample. CDR3 DNA: TGTGCCAGCAGCTCAGGACTAGCGGGTGAGACCCAGTACTTC. Translation gives CASSSGLAGETQYF. The V gene is TRBV7-2, the J gene TRBJ2-5; 11 bases agree with TRBD2. CDR1 is SGHTA and CDR2 is FQGNSA in the germline V gene. With V trimmed by 4 bases and J by 5 bases, 3 bases remained unmatched. CDR3 length: 14 amino acids. Together with reference TRBV7-2 and TRBJ2-5, the CDR3 gives the full variable domain: GAGVSQSPSNKVTEKGKDVELRCDPISGHTALYWYRQSLGQGLEFLIYFQGNSAPDKSGLPSDRFSAERTGGSVSTLTIQRTQQEDSAVYLCASSSGLAGETQYFGPGTRLLVL.

The rearrangement links TRBV6-6 to TRBJ2-3; D possibly corresponds to TRBD2 (5 bases). The CDR3 extends over 13 amino acids. The V end was cut by 2 bases, the J end by 3 bases, with 6 bases between. Germline CDR1 and CDR2: MNHNY and SVGAGI (reference sequence). For the CDR3, the DNA is TGTGCCAGCAGTTACCCGGGAACAGATACGCAGTATTTT. Its translation: CASSYPGTDTQYF.

This clone was counted once. V usage is TRBV21-1 and J usage is TRBJ2-7; the listed D gene, TRBD1, was not tested against the DNA. TRBV21-1 is listed as a pseudogene. The CDR3 runs to 14 residues. As DNA, the CDR3 is TGTGCCAGCAGCTGGGCAGCCTTCTCCTACGAGCAGTACTTC. This codes for CASSWAAFSYEQYF.

The rearrangement joins TRBV19 to TRBJ1-2; TRBD1 matches at 8 bases. The CDR3 sequence is 15 residues long. V lost 1 base, J lost 1 base, and 2 bases stayed unmatched. Per the germline V gene, CDR1 is LNHDA and CDR2 is SQIVND (reference sequence). As DNA, the CDR3 is TGTGCCAGTAGTATAGGGACAGGGATTAACTATGGCTACACCTTC. Translating gives CASSIGTGINYGYTF.

In the case of this clone: The sample has other DNA sequences that encode this CDR3 too. The chain couples TRBV15 to TRBJ2-1; 8 nucleotides match TRBD1. CDR3 length: 14 residues. After removal of 3 bases from V and 3 bases from J, the junction contained 1 base not matched to a gene. Germline assignment: CDR1 LNHNV and CDR2 YYDKDF (reference sequence). The CDR3 is CATSRDRDYNEQFF. The CDR3 nucleotides are TGTGCCACCAGCAGGGACAGGGACTACAATGAGCAGTTCTTC.

The V gene is TRBV6-1, the J gene TRBJ2-7; the D gene is possibly TRBD2 (5 bases). Germline values: CDR1 MNHNS, CDR2 SASEGT. Trimming took off 1 base at V and 4 bases at J, with 14 bases between the two ends. The CDR3 sequence is 15 residues long. The CDR3 spells CASSEVGGSQYEQYF. DNA of the CDR3: TGTGCCAGCAGTGAAGTGGGCGGGTCCCAATACGAGCAGTACTTC.

In nucleotides, the CDR3 is TGCAGTGCCCGGGGACCGGAGACCCAGTACTTC. Amino acids: CSARGPETQYF. The gene calls are TRBV20-1 and TRBJ2-5, with D possibly being TRBD1 or TRBD2 (5 bases each). Trimming took off 6 bases at V and 5 bases at J, with 10 bases between the two ends. CDR3 length: 11 amino acids. Germline CDR1 and CDR2: DFQATT and SNEGSKA (reference sequence).

V and J are TRBV16 and TRBJ2-7; 9 nucleotides agree with TRBD1. The CDR3 is 14 residues long. J was trimmed by 6 bases and V by 5 bases; bases with no gene match: 8. Per germline, CDR1 KGHSY and CDR2 FQNENV. CDR3 coding DNA: TGTGCCAGCAGCGGGGGACAGGGACCTTCCGAGCAGTACTTC. It is translated as CASSGGQGPSEQYF.

The chain employs TRBV18 and TRBJ2-2; TRBD2 agrees at 10 bases. The CDR3 loop spans 16 amino acids. The ends lost 3 bases at V and 1 base at J; junction bases unmatched: 2. The germline V gene encodes CDR1 KGHSH and CDR2 LQKENI. CDR3 sequence reads: CASSPGLAENTGELFF. The CDR3 bases are TGTGCCAGCTCACCTGGACTAGCGGAGAACACCGGGGAGCTGTTTTTT.